The 26 T cell receptor delta chains below were found in one sample sequenced in a study of gamma-delta chains in newborns, infants, children. TCRdb reanalyzed the reads using CATT. Of 5,600 or so delta-chain clones in the sample, around 1.9% were seen once. The sample consisted of blood. The source is a child who was a newborn, infant or young child, either healthy, febrile or measles-vaccinated (not recorded which).

Notes on this clone: This sequence may be a read error, since a much larger clone differs from it by one base. Other DNA variants within this sample encode the same CDR3. This chain links TRDV2 with TRDJ3; 13 nucleotides line up with TRDD3. This CDR3 has 20 residues. Germline values: CDR1 GEAIGNYY, CDR2 EKD. In DNA, the CDR3 is TGTGCCTGTGACACAACTGGGGGATACGGGAGCTCCTGGGACACCCGACAGATGTTCTTC. It encodes CACDTTGGYGSSWDTRQMFF.

Within the sample, this clone is large. The sample holds other DNA sequences that translate to the same CDR3. This chain links TRDV2 with TRDJ2; TRDD3 agrees at 12 bases. The junction had 2 bases not matched to a gene; V was cut back by 3 bases and J by 4 bases. This CDR3 region has 15 residues. Germline V lookup: CDR1 GEAIGNYY, CDR2 EKD. The CDR3 protein is CACDVLGDTTAQLFF. The DNA of the CDR3 is TGTGCCTGTGACGTACTGGGGGATACGACAGCACAACTCTTCTTT.

As regards this clone: The TCRdb protein comes from a much larger clone and disagrees with this DNA's translation at residue 3, likely due to a read error; the protein given here is derived from the DNA. The genes are TRDV2 and TRDJ2; D perhaps matches TRDD3 (5 bases). Germline CDR1 is GEAIGNYY and CDR2 is EKD. CDR3 size: 15 residues. CDR3 residues: CARDVLGDLTAQLFF. The CDR3, as DNA: TGTGCCCGTGACGTACTTGGGGATTTGACAGCACAACTCTTCTTT.

A remark on this clone: Given a much more abundant clone one base away, this may be a read error. The chain uses TRDV2 and TRDJ3, with 12 bases fitting TRDD3. Germline values: CDR1 GEAIGNYY, CDR2 EKD. CDR3 size: 20 residues. This CDR3 is CARDPTTGGYSSWDTRQMFF. CDR3 DNA: TGTGCCCGTGACCCGACTACTGGGGGATACAGCTCCTGGGACACCCGACAGATGTTTTTC.

This clone was seen only a few times. TCRdb lists the protein of a much larger clone for this DNA, which differs at residue 8, so this is likely a read error; the protein given here is translated from the DNA itself. V and J are TRDV2 and TRDJ2, with 8 nucleotides matching TRDD3. Germline loops: CDR1 GEAIGNYY, CDR2 EKD. This CDR3 has 15 residues. The J segment lost 8 bases and the V segment lost 3 bases, leaving 10 bases of the junction unmatched. The CDR3 DNA reads TGTGCCTGTGACCCACTGGGGGCTAAAGAGGCACAACTCTTCTTT. Residues: CACDPLGAKEAQLFF.

To note about this clone: It may be a read error: a sequence one base away is much more abundant. The chain is built from TRDV2 and TRDJ3; TRDD3 matches at 7 bases. This CDR3 has 19 amino acids. Germline lookup yields CDR1 GEAIGNYY and CDR2 EKD. The CDR3 DNA is TGTGCCTGTGACACCGTGGCTGGGGGCCACTCCTGGGACACCCGACAGGTGTTTTTC. This codes for CACDTVAGGHSWDTRQVFF.

In its sample, this clone is medium-sized. J is TRDJ3 and V is TRDV1; 8 positions agree with TRDD3. Germline loops: CDR1 TSWWSYY, CDR2 QGS. V trimming: 0 bases; J trimming: 1 base; junction bases outside the gene matches: 11. The CDR3 covers 21 residues. The CDR3 DNA follows: TGTGCTCTTGGGGAACTGGTTTTACTGGGGGCTACGTCCTGGGACACCCGACAGATGTTTTTC. Translation gives CALGELVLLGATSWDTRQMFF.

This clone was counted a few times. This may be a read error: a much more frequent sequence differs by one nucleotide. The genes are TRDV2 and TRDJ3; 8 bases agree with TRDD3. CDR3 length: 19 residues. The V and J ends lost 1 base and 0 bases, in that order; junction bases with no gene match: 7. Germline CDR1 GEAIGNYY, CDR2 EKD. DNA for the CDR3: TGTGCCTGTGACACTGGGGGATCCTTGAGCTCCTGGGACACCCGACAGATGTTTTTC. It codes for CACDTGGSLSSWDTRQMFF.

A few counts support this clone. A clone one base away is much larger, so this may be a read error. This chain joins TRDV2 and TRDJ3, with TRDD3 matching 8 bases. The CDR3 extends over 21 amino acids. The V gene's germline CDR1 is GEAIGNYY and CDR2 EKD. The CDR3 nucleotides read TGTGCCCGTGACACCGTCTCCTGGGGGACACCGAGCTCCTGGGACACCCGACAGATGTTTTTC. Protein sequence: CARDTVSWGTPSSWDTRQMFF.

The V and J genes are TRDV2 and TRDJ3; no clear D gene. Germline CDR1 is GEAIGNYY and CDR2 is EKD. CDR3 length equals 20 residues. V was trimmed by 1 base and J by 0 bases, leaving 18 bases between them. The CDR3: CACDTVTGPDYSWDTRQMFF. CDR3 sequence (DNA): TGTGCCTGTGACACGGTAACCGGGCCCGATTACTCCTGGGACACCCGACAGATGTTTTTC.

A few counts support this clone. A read error is likely here: a far larger clone is one base away. The sample contains more than one DNA sequence encoding this CDR3. The chain is built from TRDV2 and TRDJ2; 10 bases are a match to TRDD3. The CDR3 has 14 residues. Looked up from germline, CDR1 is GEAIGNYY and CDR2 is EKD. The trim removed 0 bases at V and 8 bases at J, leaving 2 bases unmatched. Here the CDR3 reads CACDTVGDTAQLFF. The CDR3 nucleotides read TGTGCCTGTGACACCGTGGGGGATACTGCACAACTCTTCTTT.

A remark on this clone: Other DNA sequences in the same sample also yield this CDR3. The CDR3 DNA reads as TGTGCCTGTGATCTACTGGGGGGTAGCTCCTGGGACACCCGACAGATGTTTTTC. Amino acids: CACDLLGGSSWDTRQMFF. This chain joins TRDV2 and TRDJ3; TRDD3 matches 8 bases. The trim removed 4 bases at V and 0 bases at J, leaving 7 bases unmatched. The CDR3 loop spans 18 amino acids. Per germline, CDR1 GEAIGNYY and CDR2 EKD.

Remarks on this clone: Given a much more abundant clone one base away, this may be a read error. The sample holds other DNA sequences that translate to the same CDR3. The chain recombines TRDV1 with TRDJ1; 12 bases are a match to TRDD3. Germline assignment: CDR1 TSWWSYY and CDR2 QGS. This CDR3 is 24 amino acids long. V gave up 3 bases and J gave up 0 bases; unmatched junction bases: 26. The CDR3 DNA follows: TGTGCTCTTGGGGATCCGTGCGGTCCCTACCTCCAGCTGGGGGATACGAGGTACACCGATAAACTCATCTTT. It yields the protein CALGDPCGPYLQLGDTRYTDKLIF.

On this clone: This sequence may be a read error, since a much larger clone differs from it by one base. The rearrangement links TRDV2 to TRDJ3, with TRDD3 matching 12 bases. The CDR3 sequence is 22 residues long. V dropped 3 bases and J dropped 0; count of bases not matched to a gene: 14. Germline CDR1 is GEAIGNYY and CDR2 is EKD. The CDR3 DNA reads TGTGCCTGTGACGACGTACTGGGGGATACTTATAAAGACTCCTGGGACACCCGACAGATGTTTTTC. It is translated as CACDDVLGDTYKDSWDTRQMFF.

Regarding this clone: The protein recorded in TCRdb matches a much larger clone and deviates from this DNA's translation at residue 4, suggesting a read error; the protein here is obtained by translating the DNA. The genes are TRDV2 and TRDJ2; tentative D call: TRDD3 (6 bases). Germline V CDR1 and CDR2: GEAIGNYY, EKD. The CDR3 consists of 14 residues. Trimming cost V 5 bases and J 5 bases, with 14 bases left between them. The CDR3 spells CACGTLGFTAQLFF. The CDR3 nucleotides are TGTGCCTGTGGCACTCTGGGGTTTACAGCACAACTCTTCTTT.

This clone turned up a few times. V usage is TRDV2 and J usage is TRDJ3; TRDD3 matches at 12 bases. After removal of 3 bases from V and 2 bases from J, the junction contained 13 bases not matched to a gene. Germline lookup yields CDR1 GEAIGNYY and CDR2 EKD. CDR3 size: 21 residues. This chain's CDR3 is CACDAVWGIRASPWDTRQMFF. The CDR3 DNA reads as TGTGCCTGTGACGCCGTCTGGGGGATACGCGCCAGCCCCTGGGACACCCGACAGATGTTTTTC.

About this clone itself: A far larger clone is just one base off, so this is likely a read error. The J gene is TRDJ2, the V gene TRDV2; 12 nucleotides agree with TRDD3. Per the germline V gene, CDR1 is GEAIGNYY and CDR2 is EKD. The CDR3 has 16 residues. The DNA of the CDR3 is TGTGCCTGTGACATACTGGGGGATACTTTGGCAGCACAACTCTTCTTT. As protein: CACDILGDTLAAQLFF.

A remark on this clone: This may be a read error: a much more frequent sequence differs by one nucleotide. The same CDR3 arises from other DNA sequences in this sample as well. The chain uses TRDV2 and TRDJ3, with D perhaps TRDD2 or TRDD3 (5 bases each). CDR1 and CDR2 from the germline V gene are GEAIGNYY and EKD. This CDR3 contains 18 residues. Here the CDR3 DNA reads TGTGCCTGTGACACCGGAGGGCCCTACTCCTGGGACACCCGGCAGATGTTTTTC. The encoded protein is CACDTGGPYSWDTRQMFF.

This clone rates as medium-sized (0.01 to 0.1%). The same CDR3 arises from other DNA sequences in this sample as well. The rearrangement uses TRDV2 and TRDJ3, with 13 bases identical to TRDD3. Germline-derived CDR1 and CDR2 are GEAIGNYY and EKD. The CDR3 is 19 residues long. Losses at the gene ends were 2 bases for V and 1 base for J; bases not matched to a gene: 4. This CDR3 reads CACDSTGGYASWDTRQMFF. For the CDR3, the DNA is TGTGCCTGTGACAGTACTGGGGGATACGCGTCCTGGGACACCCGACAGATGTTTTTC.

This clone is labeled as medium-sized. The sample carries other DNA sequences with the same CDR3. This chain joins TRDV2 and TRDJ3, with TRDD3 identical over 9 bases. Trimming took 1 base from V and 4 from J; bases not matched to a gene: 4. The CDR3 sequence is 17 residues long. Per the germline V gene, CDR1 is GEAIGNYY and CDR2 is EKD. The CDR3 DNA sequence: TGTGCCTGTGACACTTTGGGGGATATTTGGGACACCCGACAGATGTTTTTC. Amino acids: CACDTLGDIWDTRQMFF.

Regarding this clone: One base separates it from a far larger clone, so it is likely a read error. The rearrangement links TRDV2 to TRDJ3; 10 nucleotides match TRDD3. Germline CDR1 reads GEAIGNYY; CDR2 reads EKD. The CDR3 covers 20 residues. The CDR3 loop is CACGTVLGDSSSWDTRQMFF. The CDR3 nucleotides read TGTGCCTGTGGCACCGTACTGGGGGATTCGAGCTCCTGGGACACCCGACAGATGTTTTTC.

This clone has just a few counts. The likely explanation is a read error, given a far larger clone one base away. Other DNA sequences in the sample encode the same CDR3. The CDR3 sequence: CACDTVLGSRDTRQMFF. In nucleotides, the CDR3 is TGTGCCTGTGACACCGTACTGGGGTCCAGGGACACCCGACAGATGTTTTTC. The chain has TRDV2 and TRDJ3; TRDD3 agrees at 7 bases. This CDR3 is built from 17 residues. The V gene end was trimmed by 0 bases and the J gene end by 5 bases; junction bases not matched to a gene: 6. Germline V gene sequence: CDR1 GEAIGNYY, CDR2 EKD.

A note on this clone: TCRdb's protein, taken from a much larger clone, differs from this DNA's translation at residue 7, likely owing to a read error; the protein displayed comes from the DNA. The chain joins TRDV2 to TRDJ3, with D possibly TRDD3 on 6 matching bases. The CDR3 consists of 17 residues. CDR1 is GEAIGNYY, CDR2 EKD, per germline. V was trimmed by 3 bases and J by 0 bases, leaving 11 bases between them. This chain's CDR3 is CACDGIENSWDTRQMFF. CDR3 DNA sequence: TGTGCCTGTGACGGGATAGAAAACTCCTGGGACACCCGACAGATGTTTTTC.

This clone was found a few times. It may be a read error: a sequence one base away is much more abundant. The same CDR3 is also encoded by other DNA sequences in this sample. V and J are TRDV2 and TRDJ3, with D possibly TRDD3 on 5 matching bases. The CDR3 contains 18 residues. Germline CDR1 GEAIGNYY, CDR2 EKD. V was pared by 0 bases and J by 1 base, with 12 bases between. The CDR3 region has the DNA TGTGCCTGTGACACCGGGGGGGCAAGTTCCTGGGACACCCGACAGATGTTTTTC. It codes for CACDTGGASSWDTRQMFF.

Comments on this clone: This DNA's translation differs at residue 5 from TCRdb's protein, which comes from a much larger clone; a read error is likely, and the protein shown is translated from the DNA. The rearrangement joins TRDV2 to TRDJ3, with D hard to call. The CDR3 has 18 amino acids. Germline assignment: CDR1 GEAIGNYY and CDR2 EKD. Deletions cut 3 bases from V and 1 base from J, with 15 bases between. This chain's CDR3 is CACDSADRTSWDTRQMFF. The CDR3 DNA is TGTGCCTGTGACTCCGCGGATCGAACGTCCTGGGACACCCGACAGATGTTTTTC.

This clone was detected only a few times. The amino acid sequence in TCRdb belongs to a much larger clone and departs from this DNA's translation at residue 3, likely a sequencing read error; the sequence shown is translated from the DNA. The chain couples TRDV2 to TRDJ2; the match to TRDD3 covers 13 bases. CDR1 and CDR2 from the germline V gene are GEAIGNYY and EKD. The CDR3 runs to 17 residues. Here the CDR3 DNA reads TGTGCCTATGACACCGTACTGGGGGATACGCTGACAGCACAACTCTTCTTT. Its protein is CAYDTVLGDTLTAQLFF.